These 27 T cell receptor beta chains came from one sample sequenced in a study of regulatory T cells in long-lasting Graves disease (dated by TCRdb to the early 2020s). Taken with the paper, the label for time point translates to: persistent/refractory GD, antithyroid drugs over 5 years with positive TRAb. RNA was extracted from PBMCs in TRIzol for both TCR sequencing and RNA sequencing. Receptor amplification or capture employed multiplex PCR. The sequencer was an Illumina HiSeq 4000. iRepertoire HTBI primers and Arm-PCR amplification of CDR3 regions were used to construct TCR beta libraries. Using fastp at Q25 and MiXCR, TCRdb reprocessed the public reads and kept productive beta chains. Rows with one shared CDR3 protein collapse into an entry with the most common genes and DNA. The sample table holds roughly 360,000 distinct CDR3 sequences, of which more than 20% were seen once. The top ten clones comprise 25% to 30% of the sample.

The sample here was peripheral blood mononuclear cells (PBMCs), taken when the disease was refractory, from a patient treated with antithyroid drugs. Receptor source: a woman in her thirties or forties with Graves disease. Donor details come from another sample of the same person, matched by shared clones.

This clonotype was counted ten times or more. For the CDR3, the DNA is TGTGCCAGCAGTTACTCGATGGTCACTGAAGCTTTCTTT. Residues: CASSYSMVTEAFF. The chain is built from TRBV6-5 and TRBJ1-1, with D unclear. Germline values: CDR1 MNHEY, CDR2 SVGAGI. V lost 0 bases and J lost 4, with 6 bases in between. The CDR3 runs to 13 residues.

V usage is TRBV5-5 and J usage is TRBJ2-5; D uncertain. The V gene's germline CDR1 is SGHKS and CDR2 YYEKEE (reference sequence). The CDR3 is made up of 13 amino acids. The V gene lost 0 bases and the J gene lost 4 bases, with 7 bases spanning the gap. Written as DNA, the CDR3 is TGTGCCAGCAGCTTGGGGCTACCAGAGACCCAGTACTTC. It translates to CASSLGLPETQYF.

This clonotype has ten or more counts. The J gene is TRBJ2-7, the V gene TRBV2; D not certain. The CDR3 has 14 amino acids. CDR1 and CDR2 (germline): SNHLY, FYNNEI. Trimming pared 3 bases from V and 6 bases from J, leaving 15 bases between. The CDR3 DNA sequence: TGTGCCAGCAGTGAGGTGGAAGCGCGCTCCGAGCAGTACTTC. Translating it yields CASSEVEARSEQYF.

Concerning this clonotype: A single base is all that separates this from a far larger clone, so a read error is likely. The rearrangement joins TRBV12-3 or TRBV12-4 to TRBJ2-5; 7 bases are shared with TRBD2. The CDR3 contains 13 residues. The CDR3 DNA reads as TGTGCCAGCAGTGCGGGACTATCCTACGAGCAGCACTTC. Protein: CASSAGLSYEQHF.

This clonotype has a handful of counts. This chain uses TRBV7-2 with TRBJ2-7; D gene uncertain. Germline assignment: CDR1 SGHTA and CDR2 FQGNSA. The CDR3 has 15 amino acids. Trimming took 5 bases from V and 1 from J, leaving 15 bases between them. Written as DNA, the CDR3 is TGTGCCAGCAGCCTAGAGATAGGGTTGTCCTACGAGCAGTACTTC. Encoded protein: CASSLEIGLSYEQYF. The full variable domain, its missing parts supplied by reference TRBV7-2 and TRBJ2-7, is GAGVSQSPSNKVTEKGKDVELRCDPISGHTALYWYRQSLGQGLEFLIYFQGNSAPDKSGLPSDRFSAERTGGSVSTLTIQRTQQEDSAVYLCASSLEIGLSYEQYFGPGTRLTVT.

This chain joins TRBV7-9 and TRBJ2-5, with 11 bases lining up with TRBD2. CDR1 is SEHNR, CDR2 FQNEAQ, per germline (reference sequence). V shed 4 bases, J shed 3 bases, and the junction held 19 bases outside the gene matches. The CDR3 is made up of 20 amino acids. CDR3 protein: CASSSPSGLAVSTKEETQYF. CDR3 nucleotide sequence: TGTGCCAGCAGCTCGCCCTCGGGACTAGCGGTCTCGACAAAAGAAGAGACCCAGTACTTC.

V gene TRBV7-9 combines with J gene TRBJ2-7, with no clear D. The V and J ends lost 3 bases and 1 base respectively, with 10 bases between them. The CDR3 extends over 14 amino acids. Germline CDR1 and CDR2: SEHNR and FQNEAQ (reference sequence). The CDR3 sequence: CASSFVGISYEQYF. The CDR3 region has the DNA TGTGCCAGCAGCTTCGTAGGAATATCCTACGAGCAGTACTTC.

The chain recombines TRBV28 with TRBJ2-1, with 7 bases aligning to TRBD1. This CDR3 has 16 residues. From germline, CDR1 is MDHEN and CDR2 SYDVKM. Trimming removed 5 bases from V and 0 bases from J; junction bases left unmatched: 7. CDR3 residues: CASSNWDSYSYNEQFF. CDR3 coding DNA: TGTGCCAGCAGTAACTGGGACAGCTACTCCTACAATGAGCAGTTCTTC.

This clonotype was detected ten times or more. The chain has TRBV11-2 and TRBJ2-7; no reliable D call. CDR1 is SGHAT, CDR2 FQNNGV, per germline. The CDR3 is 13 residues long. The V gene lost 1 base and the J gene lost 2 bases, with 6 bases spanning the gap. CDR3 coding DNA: TGTGCCAGCAGCTTAGGTATAACCTACGAGCAGTACTTC. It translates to CASSLGITYEQYF.

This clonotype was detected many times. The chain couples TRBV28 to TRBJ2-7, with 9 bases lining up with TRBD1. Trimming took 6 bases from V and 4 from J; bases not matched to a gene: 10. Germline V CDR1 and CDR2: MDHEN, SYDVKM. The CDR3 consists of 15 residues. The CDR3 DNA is TGTGCCAGCAGGACCGACAGGGGGATTATGTACGAGCAGTACTTC. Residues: CASRTDRGIMYEQYF.

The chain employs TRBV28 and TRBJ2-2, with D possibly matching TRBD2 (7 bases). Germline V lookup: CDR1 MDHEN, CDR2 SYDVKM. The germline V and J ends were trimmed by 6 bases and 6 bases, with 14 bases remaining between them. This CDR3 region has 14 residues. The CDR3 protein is CASRAWGGPGELFF. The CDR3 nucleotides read TGTGCCAGCAGAGCTTGGGGGGGCCCCGGGGAGCTGTTTTTT.

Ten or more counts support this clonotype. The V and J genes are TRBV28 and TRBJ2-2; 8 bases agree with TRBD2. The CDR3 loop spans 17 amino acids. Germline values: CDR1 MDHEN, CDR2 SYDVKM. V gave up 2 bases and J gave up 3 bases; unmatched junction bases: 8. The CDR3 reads CASSLPGGGLDTGELFF. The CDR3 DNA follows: TGTGCCAGCAGTTTACCCGGGGGGGGGCTGGACACCGGGGAGCTGTTTTTT.

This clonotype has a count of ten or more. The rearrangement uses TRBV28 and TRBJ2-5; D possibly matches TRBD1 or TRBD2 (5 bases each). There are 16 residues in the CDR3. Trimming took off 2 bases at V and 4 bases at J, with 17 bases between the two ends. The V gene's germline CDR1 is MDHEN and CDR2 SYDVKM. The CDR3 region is CASSLGDHLGPETQYF. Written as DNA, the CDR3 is TGTGCCAGCAGTTTAGGGGACCACTTGGGGCCAGAGACCCAGTACTTC.

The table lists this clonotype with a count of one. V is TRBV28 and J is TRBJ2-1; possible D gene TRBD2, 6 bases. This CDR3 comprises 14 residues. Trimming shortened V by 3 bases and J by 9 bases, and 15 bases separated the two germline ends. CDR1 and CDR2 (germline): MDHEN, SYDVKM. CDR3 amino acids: CASSFVGSWSEQFF. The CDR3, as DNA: TGTGCCAGCAGTTTCGTCGGGAGCTGGTCTGAGCAGTTCTTC.

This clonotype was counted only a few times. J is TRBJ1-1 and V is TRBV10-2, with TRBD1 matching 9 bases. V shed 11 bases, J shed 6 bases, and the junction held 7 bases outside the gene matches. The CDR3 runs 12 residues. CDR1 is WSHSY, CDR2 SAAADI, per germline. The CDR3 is CASGTGRSEAFF. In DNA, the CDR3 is TGCGCCTCCGGGACAGGGAGATCTGAAGCTTTCTTT.

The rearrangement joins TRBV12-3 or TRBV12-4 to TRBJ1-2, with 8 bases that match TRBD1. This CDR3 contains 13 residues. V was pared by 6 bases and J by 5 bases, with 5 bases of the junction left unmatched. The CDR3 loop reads CASRPGGAYGYTF. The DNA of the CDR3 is TGTGCCAGCAGGCCAGGGGGCGCGTATGGCTACACCTTC.

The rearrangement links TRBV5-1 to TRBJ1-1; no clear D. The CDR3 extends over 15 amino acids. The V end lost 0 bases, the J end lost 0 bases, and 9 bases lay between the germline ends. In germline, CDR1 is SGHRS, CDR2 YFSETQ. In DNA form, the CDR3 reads TGCGCCAGCAGCTTGGGCAGCATCATGAACACTGAAGCTTTCTTT. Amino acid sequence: CASSLGSIMNTEAFF.

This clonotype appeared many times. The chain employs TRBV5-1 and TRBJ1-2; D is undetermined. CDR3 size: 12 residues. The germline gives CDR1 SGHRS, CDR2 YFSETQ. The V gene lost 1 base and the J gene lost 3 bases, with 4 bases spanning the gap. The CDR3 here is CASSLNDYGYTF. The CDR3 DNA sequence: TGCGCCAGCAGCTTGAATGACTATGGCTACACCTTC.

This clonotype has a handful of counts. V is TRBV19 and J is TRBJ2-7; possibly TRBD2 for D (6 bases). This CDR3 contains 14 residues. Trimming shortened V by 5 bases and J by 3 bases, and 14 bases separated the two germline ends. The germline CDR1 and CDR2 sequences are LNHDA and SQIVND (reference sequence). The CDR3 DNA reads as TGTGCCAGTAGTGATACGGGACTCAACTACGAGCAGTACTTC. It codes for CASSDTGLNYEQYF.

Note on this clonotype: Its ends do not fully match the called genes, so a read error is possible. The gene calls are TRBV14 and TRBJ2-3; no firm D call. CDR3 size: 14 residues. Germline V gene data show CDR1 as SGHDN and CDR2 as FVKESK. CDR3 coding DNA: TGTGCCGGCAGCCAAGATTACCAGGAGGATACGCAGTATTTT. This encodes CAGSQDYQEDTQYF.

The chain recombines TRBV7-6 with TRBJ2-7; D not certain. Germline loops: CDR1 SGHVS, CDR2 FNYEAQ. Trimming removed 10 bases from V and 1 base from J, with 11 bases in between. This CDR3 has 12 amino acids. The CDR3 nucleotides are TGTGCCAACACGGTTCCTTCCTACGAGCAGTACTTC. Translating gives CANTVPSYEQYF.

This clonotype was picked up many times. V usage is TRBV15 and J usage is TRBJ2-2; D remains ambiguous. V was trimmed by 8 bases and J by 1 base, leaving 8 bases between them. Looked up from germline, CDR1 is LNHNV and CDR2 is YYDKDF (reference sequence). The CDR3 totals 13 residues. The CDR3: CATHKRNTGELFF. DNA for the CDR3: TGTGCCACCCACAAGCGGAACACCGGGGAGCTGTTTTTT.

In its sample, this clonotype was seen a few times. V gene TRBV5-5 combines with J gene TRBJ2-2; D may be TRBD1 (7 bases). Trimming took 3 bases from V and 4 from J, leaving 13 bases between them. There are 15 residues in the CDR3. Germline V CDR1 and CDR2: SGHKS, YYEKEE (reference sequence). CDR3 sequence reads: CASSWGDRLTGELFF. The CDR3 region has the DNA TGTGCCAGCAGCTGGGGGGACAGACTCACCGGGGAGCTGTTTTTT. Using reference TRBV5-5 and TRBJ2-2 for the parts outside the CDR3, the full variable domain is DAGVTQSPTHLIKTRGQQVTLRCSPISGHKSVSWYQQVLGQGPQFIFQYYEKEERGRGNFPDRFSARQFPNYSSELNVNALLLGDSALYLCASSWGDRLTGELFFGEGSRLTVL.

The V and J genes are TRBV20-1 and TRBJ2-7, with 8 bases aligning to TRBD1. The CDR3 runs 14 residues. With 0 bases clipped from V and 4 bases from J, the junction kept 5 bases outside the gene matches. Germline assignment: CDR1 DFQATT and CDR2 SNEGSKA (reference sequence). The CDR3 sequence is CSARDDRGLYEQYF. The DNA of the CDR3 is TGCAGTGCTAGAGACGACAGGGGATTATACGAGCAGTACTTC.

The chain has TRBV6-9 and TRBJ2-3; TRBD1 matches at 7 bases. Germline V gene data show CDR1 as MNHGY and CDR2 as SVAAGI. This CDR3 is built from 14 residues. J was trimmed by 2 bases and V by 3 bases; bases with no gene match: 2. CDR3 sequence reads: CASSYRGTTDTQYF. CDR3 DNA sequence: TGTGCCAGCAGTTACAGGGGGACCACAGATACGCAGTATTTT.

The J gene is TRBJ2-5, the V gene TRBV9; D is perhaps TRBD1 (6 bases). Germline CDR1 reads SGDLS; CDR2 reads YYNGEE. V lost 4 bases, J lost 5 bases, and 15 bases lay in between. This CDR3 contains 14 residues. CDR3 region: CASSLRSRGETQYF. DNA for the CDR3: TGTGCCAGCAGCCTACGGTCCAGGGGTGAGACCCAGTACTTC.

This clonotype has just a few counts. CDR3 region: CASSPTAAALEAFF. CDR3 nucleotides: TGTGCCAGCAGCCCCACAGCGGCCGCACTGGAAGCTTTCTTT. The rearrangement links TRBV27 to TRBJ1-1, with D hard to call. Per germline, CDR1 MNHEY and CDR2 SMNVEV (reference sequence). V was cut by 6 bases and J by 8 bases, with 19 bases left in between. The CDR3 is 14 residues long.